Below, 15 T cell receptor beta chains from the same sample are listed, as sequenced in a study of PD-1 blockade in classical Hodgkin lymphoma. The method was immunoSEQ multiplex PCR; TCRdb's version includes in-frame clones alone and lacks a portion of them. The sample yields approximately 100,000 clones, more than 90% seen once. Relapse was seen in all patients after autologous stem cell transplantation, and brentuximab vedotin exposure was variable. This specimen was peripheral blood mononuclear cells (PBMCs), taken at baseline. These receptors all stem from a human donor with classical Hodgkin lymphoma.

The rearrangement links TRBV25-1 to TRBJ2-1, with 7 bases matching TRBD2. The germline V gene encodes CDR1 MGHDK and CDR2 SYGVNS. V shed 7 bases and J 4 bases; nucleotides not matched to a gene: 4. CDR3 size: 13 residues. DNA for the CDR3: TGTGCCAGCACCCACGGGAGGTACAATGAGCAGTTCTTC. Protein product: CASTHGRYNEQFF.

The chain combines TRBV28 with TRBJ2-1; a possible D gene is TRBD2 (5 bases). Deletions cut 5 bases from V and 0 bases from J, with 11 bases between. The germline V gene has CDR1 MDHEN and CDR2 SYDVKM. The length of the CDR3 is 15 residues. The CDR3: CASSDREYSYNEQFF. The CDR3 DNA is TGTGCCAGCAGTGACCGGGAATACTCCTACAATGAGCAGTTCTTC.

The chain carries TRBV28 and TRBJ2-5; D remains ambiguous. Germline lookup yields CDR1 MDHEN and CDR2 SYDVKM. V was pared by 2 bases and J by 2 bases, with 9 bases between. The CDR3 spans 14 residues. CDR3 loop: CASSLPSKQETQYF. In DNA form, the CDR3 reads TGTGCCAGCAGTTTACCCAGCAAACAAGAGACCCAGTACTTC.

The chain employs TRBV27 and TRBJ1-2; D call uncertain. The germline CDR1 and CDR2 sequences are MNHEY and SMNVEV (reference sequence). The length of the CDR3 is 14 residues. The germline V and J ends were trimmed by 5 bases and 5 bases, with 15 bases remaining between them. CDR3 nucleotide sequence: TGTGCCAGCAGTCCCTCCCTTGACTGGTATGGCTACACCTTC. It translates to CASSPSLDWYGYTF.

This chain links TRBV19 with TRBJ2-7; the D gene is possibly TRBD2 (6 bases). V lost 6 bases and J 2 bases, leaving 29 bases between the germline ends. Germline V lookup: CDR1 LNHDA, CDR2 SQIVND (reference sequence). This CDR3 has 19 amino acids. The CDR3 is CASRRPNPGPKRRAYEQYF. The CDR3 bases are TGTGCCAGTAGAAGACCTAACCCGGGACCCAAAAGGAGGGCCTACGAGCAGTACTTC.

The rearrangement joins TRBV11-2 to TRBJ1-1; 10 bases are shared with TRBD1. Germline V gene lookup returns CDR1 SGHAT and CDR2 FQNNGV. Germline trimming cut 3 bases from V and 6 bases from J; bases unmatched to any gene: 4. The CDR3 length is 14 residues. Written as DNA, the CDR3 is TGTGCCAGCAGCTTCGGGACAGGGGTGGCTGAAGCTTTCTTT. It is translated as CASSFGTGVAEAFF.

The genes are TRBV19 and TRBJ1-1; D not certain. Trimming removed 5 bases at V and 1 base at J, with 2 bases between. CDR1 and CDR2 (germline): LNHDA, SQIVND (reference sequence). The CDR3 runs 11 residues. The CDR3, as DNA: TGTGCCAGTAGTCAGAACACTGAAGCTTTCTTT. It translates to CASSQNTEAFF.

This chain joins TRBV7-8 and TRBJ1-2, with 7 bases aligning to TRBD1. Trimming cost V 1 base and J 2 bases; bases outside gene matches: 4. The CDR3 runs 15 residues. The germline CDR1 and CDR2 sequences are SGHVS and FQNEAQ. The DNA for the CDR3 is TGTGCCAGCAGCTTAGGCGGGACAGACAACTATGGCTACACCTTC. Translated, it gives CASSLGGTDNYGYTF. The whole variable domain, remainder taken from reference TRBV7-8 and TRBJ1-2, is GAGVSQSPRYKVAKRGQDVALRCDPISGHVSLFWYQQALGQGPEFLTYFQNEAQLDKSGLPSDRFFAERPEGSVSTLKIQRTQQEDSAVYLCASSLGGTDNYGYTFGSGTRLTVV.

The chain uses TRBV6-5 and TRBJ1-4; TRBD1 might be the D (6 bases). Trimming took 6 bases from V and 0 from J, leaving 11 bases between them. CDR1 MNHEY and CDR2 SVGAGI come from the germline V gene. CDR3 size: 15 residues. The CDR3 nucleotides read TGTGCCAGCAGGCTAAGACAGGCAACTAATGAAAAACTGTTTTTT. Protein sequence: CASRLRQATNEKLFF.

The V call is TRBV5-1, the J call TRBJ1-1; no firm D call. The CDR3 has 14 residues. CDR1 is SGHRS and CDR2 is YFSETQ in the germline V gene. Between the trimmed V and J ends, which lost 1 base and 1 base, there was a span of 8 bases. This chain's CDR3 is CASSLYTENTEAFF. The CDR3 nucleotides read TGCGCCAGCAGCTTGTATACGGAGAACACTGAAGCTTTCTTT.

The chain couples TRBV18 to TRBJ1-2; D gene uncertain. Germline CDR1 KGHSH, CDR2 LQKENI. The CDR3 has 16 residues. V lost 2 bases to trimming and J lost 6 bases, with 19 bases between them. CDR3 bases: TGTGCCAGCTCACCAAACGTCCGGGGAGGGTTGGATGGCTACACCTTC. Its protein is CASSPNVRGGLDGYTF.

The rearrangement uses TRBV15 and TRBJ2-5; 7 bases fit TRBD2. Trimming at V came to 3 bases and at J to 1 base, leaving 5 bases not matched to a gene. This CDR3 region has 15 residues. Germline V lookup: CDR1 LNHNV, CDR2 YYDKDF (reference sequence). The CDR3 region has the DNA TGTGCCACCAGCAGGGGGGGGAGGGCCCAAGAGACCCAGTACTTC. This encodes CATSRGGRAQETQYF.

This chain links TRBV5-1 with TRBJ2-7, with TRBD1 matching over 8 bases. The germline CDR1 and CDR2 sequences are SGHRS and YFSETQ. V dropped 0 bases and J dropped 0; count of bases not matched to a gene: 5. There are 16 residues in the CDR3. CDR3 DNA sequence: TGCGCCAGCAGCTTGGGCACAGGGGGTACCTCCTACGAGCAGTACTTC. Translated: CASSLGTGGTSYEQYF.

This clone was counted a single time. V and J are TRBV28 and TRBJ2-7, with 7 bases matching TRBD2. The CDR3 spans 16 residues. Germline V gene lookup returns CDR1 MDHEN and CDR2 SYDVKM. V lost 2 bases and J lost 0; bases outside the gene matches: 7. The DNA of the CDR3 is TGTGCCAGCAGTTTAGCTCTAGCGGTCGGCTCCTACGAGCAGTACTTC. Its protein product is CASSLALAVGSYEQYF.

This chain uses TRBV19 with TRBJ1-1, with a possible D match to TRBD1 (5 bases). V lost 1 base, J lost 5 bases, and 14 bases lay in between. The germline gives CDR1 LNHDA, CDR2 SQIVND (reference sequence). The CDR3 totals 15 residues. The CDR3 DNA sequence: TGTGCCAGTAGTATAGGGGGGGTTTCGAGGACTGAAGCTTTCTTT. It yields the protein CASSIGGVSRTEAFF.